In this sample, the clone carrying this T cell receptor (beta chain) turned up many times. Its specificity is not known. This sample is drawn from a study of T cells in Graves' hyperthyroidism and ophthalmopathy. General observations from the study: Ophthalmopathy got predicted by the model a median around six months before its onset.

The patients, who ranged from 18 to 65 in age, presented with newly diagnosed hyperthyroidism lasting under 2 months. TCR beta CDR3 regions were amplified from RNA. Researchers ran a first-round RT-PCR on the TCR CDR3 using the HTBI primer set. TCRdb re-derived calls from the multiplex PCR reads in MiXCR, one entry per CDR3 protein. The sample shows a few hundred thousand distinct CDR3 sequences, around 15% of them seen only once. The V and J ends lost 5 bases and 6 bases, in that order; junction bases with no gene match: 7. CDR1 and CDR2 (germline): SGHAT, FQNNGV. There are 15 residues in the CDR3. The chain uses TRBV11-2 and TRBJ2-7; 13 bases are shared with TRBD2. This TCR was sampled from a woman aged 40 to 50 with Graves' hyperthyroidism. Sequenced material: blood. CDR3 DNA: TGTGCCAGCAGCCCAAGGACTAGCGGGAGCAGCGAGCAGTACTTC. Translated, it gives CASSPRTSGSSEQYF. Combining the CDR3 with reference TRBV11-2 and TRBJ2-7 gives the whole variable domain EAGVAQSPRYKIIEKRQSVAFWCNPISGHATLYWYQQILGQGPKLLIQFQNNGVVDDSQLPKDRFSAERLKGVDSTLKIQPAKLEDSAVYLCASSPRTSGSSEQYFGPGTRLTVT.